This T cell receptor beta chain was obtained from a study of radiotherapy plus CTLA-4 blockade in lung cancer. Trimming cost V 8 bases and J 3 bases, with 23 bases left between them. This CDR3 has 17 residues. Germline-derived CDR1 and CDR2 are MDHEN and SYDVKM. Alongside CTLA-4 blockade with ipilimumab, patients with chemo-refractory metastatic non-small-cell lung cancer received focal radiation. TCRdb's table, derived via immunoSEQ multiplex PCR, lists solely in-frame clones and lacks some. The table shows over 75,000 clones, with under 90% occurring only once. The study's findings and limits: Clones of tumor-derived TCRs expanded in blood after radiotherapy plus ipilimumab. Strongest reported response predictors: early blood clone changes and post-radiation interferon-beta.

Comment on this clone: Its antigen is currently unknown.

The sequencing used peripheral blood, collected from a patient treated with radiotherapy plus ipilimumab. The V and J genes are TRBV28 and TRBJ1-5; D is perhaps TRBD1 (6 bases). This sequence was found in a human donor with non-small cell lung cancer who had stable disease on radiotherapy plus ipilimumab. The CDR3 DNA is TGTGCCAGCCGCCAGAATACAGGGACTTGGACCAATCAGCCCCAGCATTTT. It translates to CASRQNTGTWTNQPQHF.